One T cell receptor (beta chain) is described in this entry. Antigen unknown. Germline CDR1 and CDR2: SEHNR and FQNEAQ (reference sequence). V lost 5 bases, J lost 0 bases, and 11 bases lay in between. The CDR3 has 15 residues. A mixed TRB-A/B primer pool amplified rearranged TRB by multiplex touch-down PCR. TCRdb called the multiplex PCR reads again in MiXCR, with one record for every CDR3 protein. The table records over 10,000 distinct CDR3 sequences, roughly 28% of them present only once. This record comes from a study of T cell repertoires in aging, cancer and after chemotherapy. Study summary: Six age groups, ranging from 30 or younger to 70 or older, included the donors. Over several months to years, re-sampled healthy donor repertoires clearly shared clones.

TCR beta rearrangements were amplified from peripheral blood genomic DNA. Findings of the study overall: In each cancer cohort, median generation probability increased across chemotherapy, suggesting thymic output rebounded.

This TCR was sampled from a human donor in good health. The chain employs TRBV7-9 and TRBJ1-3; the D gene is possibly TRBD1 (5 bases). The sequenced material came from blood. As DNA, the CDR3 is TGTGCCAGCAGCGCGGGACGGTTCTCTGGAAACACCATATATTTT. Translation gives CASSAGRFSGNTIYF.